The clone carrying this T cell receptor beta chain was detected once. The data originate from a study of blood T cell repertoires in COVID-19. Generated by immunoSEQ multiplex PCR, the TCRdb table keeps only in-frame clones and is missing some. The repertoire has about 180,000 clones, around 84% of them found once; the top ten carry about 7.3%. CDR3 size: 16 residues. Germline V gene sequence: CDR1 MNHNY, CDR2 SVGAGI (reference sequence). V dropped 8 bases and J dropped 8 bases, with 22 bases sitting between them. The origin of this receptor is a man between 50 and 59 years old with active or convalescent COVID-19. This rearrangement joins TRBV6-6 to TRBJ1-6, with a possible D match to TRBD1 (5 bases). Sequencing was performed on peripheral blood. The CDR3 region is CASHPGRGISDSPLHF. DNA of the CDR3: TGTGCCAGCCACCCAGGGCGTGGGATATCTGATTCACCCCTCCACTTT.